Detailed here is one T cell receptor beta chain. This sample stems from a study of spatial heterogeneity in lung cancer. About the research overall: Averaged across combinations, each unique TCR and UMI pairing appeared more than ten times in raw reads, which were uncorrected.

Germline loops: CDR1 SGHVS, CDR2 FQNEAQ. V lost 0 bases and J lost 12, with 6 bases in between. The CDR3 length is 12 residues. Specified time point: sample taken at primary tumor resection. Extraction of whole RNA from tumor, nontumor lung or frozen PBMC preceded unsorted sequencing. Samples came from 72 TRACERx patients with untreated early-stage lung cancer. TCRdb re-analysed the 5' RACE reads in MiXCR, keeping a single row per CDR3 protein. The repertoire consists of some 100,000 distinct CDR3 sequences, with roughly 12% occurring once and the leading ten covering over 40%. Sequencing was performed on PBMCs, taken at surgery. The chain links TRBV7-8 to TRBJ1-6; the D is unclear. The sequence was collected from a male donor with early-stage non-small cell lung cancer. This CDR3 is CASSLAGGPLHF. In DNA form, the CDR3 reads TGTGCCAGCAGCTTAGCCGGTGGACCCCTCCACTTT.